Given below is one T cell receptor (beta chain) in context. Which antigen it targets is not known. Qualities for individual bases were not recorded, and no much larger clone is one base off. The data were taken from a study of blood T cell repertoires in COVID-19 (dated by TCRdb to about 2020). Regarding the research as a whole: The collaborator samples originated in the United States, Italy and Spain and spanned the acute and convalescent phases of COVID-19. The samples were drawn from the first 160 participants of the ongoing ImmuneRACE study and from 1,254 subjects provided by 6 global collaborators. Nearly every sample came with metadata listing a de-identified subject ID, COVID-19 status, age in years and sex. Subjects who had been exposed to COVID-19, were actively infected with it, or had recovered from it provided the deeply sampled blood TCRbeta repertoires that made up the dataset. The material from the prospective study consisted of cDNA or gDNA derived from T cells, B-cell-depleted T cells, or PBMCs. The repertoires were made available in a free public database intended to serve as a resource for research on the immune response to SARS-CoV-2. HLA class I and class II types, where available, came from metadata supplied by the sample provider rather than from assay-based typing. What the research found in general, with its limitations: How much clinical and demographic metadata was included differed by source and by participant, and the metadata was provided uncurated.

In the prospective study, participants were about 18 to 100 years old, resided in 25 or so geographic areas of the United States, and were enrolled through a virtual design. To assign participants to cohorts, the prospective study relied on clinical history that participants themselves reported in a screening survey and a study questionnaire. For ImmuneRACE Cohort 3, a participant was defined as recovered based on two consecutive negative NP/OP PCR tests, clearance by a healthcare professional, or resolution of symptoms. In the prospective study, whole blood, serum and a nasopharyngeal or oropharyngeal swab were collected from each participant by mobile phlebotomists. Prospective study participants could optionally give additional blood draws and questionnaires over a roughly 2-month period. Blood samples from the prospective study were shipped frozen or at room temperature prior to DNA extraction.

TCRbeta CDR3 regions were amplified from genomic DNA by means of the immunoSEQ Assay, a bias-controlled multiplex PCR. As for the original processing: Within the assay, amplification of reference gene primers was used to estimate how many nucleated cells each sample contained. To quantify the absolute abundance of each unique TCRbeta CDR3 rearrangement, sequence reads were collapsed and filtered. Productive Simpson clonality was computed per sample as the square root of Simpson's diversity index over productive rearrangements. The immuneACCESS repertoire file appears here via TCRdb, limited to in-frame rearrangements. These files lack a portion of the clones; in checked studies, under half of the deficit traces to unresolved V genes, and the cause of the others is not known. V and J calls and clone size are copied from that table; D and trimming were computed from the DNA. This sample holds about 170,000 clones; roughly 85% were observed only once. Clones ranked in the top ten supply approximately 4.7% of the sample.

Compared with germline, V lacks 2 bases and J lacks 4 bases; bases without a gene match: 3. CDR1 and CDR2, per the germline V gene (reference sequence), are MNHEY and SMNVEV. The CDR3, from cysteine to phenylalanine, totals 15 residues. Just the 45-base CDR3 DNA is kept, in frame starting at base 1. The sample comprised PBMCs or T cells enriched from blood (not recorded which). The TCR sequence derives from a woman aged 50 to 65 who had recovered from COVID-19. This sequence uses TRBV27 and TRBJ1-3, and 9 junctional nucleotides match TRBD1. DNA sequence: TGTGCCAGCAGTTTAACAGGGACAGGGGGAAACACCATATATTTT. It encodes CASSLTGTGGNTIYF.